Described below is a single TCR beta chain sequence and its context. Its antigen is currently unknown. This may come from a read error, since a much larger clone is one base off. Amplification targeted TCR beta CDR3 regions from RNA transcripts. In the first-round RT-PCR of the TCR CDR3, the HTBI primer set was used. From the multiplex PCR reads, TCRdb called clonotypes with MiXCR, one entry per CDR3 protein. Here the sample spans hundreds of thousands of distinct CDR3 sequences, approximately 44% being singletons. Patients aged 18 to 65 with hyperthyroidism were newly diagnosed, with duration under 2 months. The source of the sample is a study of T cells in Graves' hyperthyroidism and ophthalmopathy. The CDR3 runs 15 residues. In germline, CDR1 is KGHDR, CDR2 SFDVKD. Study-level findings and limits: The majority of expanded thyroid clonotypes above 0.001 also appeared in blood.

The chain links TRBV24-1 to TRBJ2-2, with D maybe TRBD1 (6 bases). The specimen sequenced was peripheral blood or thyroid tissue (not recorded which). The origin of this receptor is a woman aged 18-35 years with Graves' hyperthyroidism. The CDR3 DNA follows: TGTGCCAGCAGTGAGTTGACAGGAAGGACCGGGGAGCTGTTTTTT. It encodes CASSELTGRTGELFF.